The 26 T cell receptor beta chains listed next were all sequenced from one sample in a study of T cells in Graves' hyperthyroidism and ophthalmopathy. Template material for amplifying TCR beta CDR3 regions consisted of RNA transcripts. HTBI primers were the set used in a first-round RT-PCR of the TCR CDR3. TCRdb re-analysed the multiplex PCR reads in MiXCR, keeping a single row per CDR3 protein. The repertoire has about 840,000 distinct CDR3 sequences, 38% of them found once; the top ten carry approximately 8.7%. Sequencing was done on a sample of blood. The receptors originated from a man younger than 35 with Graves' hyperthyroidism.

The rearrangement uses TRBV6-1 and TRBJ2-2; no reliable D call. Per germline, CDR1 MNHNS and CDR2 SASEGT. V gave up 5 bases and J gave up 6 bases, with 10 bases separating them. There are 13 residues in the CDR3. The CDR3 region has the DNA TGTGCCAGCAGTTTTGCCACCGCCGGGGAGCTGTTTTTT. Its translation is CASSFATAGELFF.

This clonotype was observed a few times. V usage is TRBV5-6 and J usage is TRBJ2-6; D unresolved. Germline CDR1 SGHDT, CDR2 YYEEEE. The CDR3 spans 16 residues. Trimming cost V 4 bases and J 1 base, with 12 bases left between them. CDR3 loop: CASSREYQSGANVLTF. For the CDR3, the DNA is TGTGCCAGCAGCCGCGAGTACCAATCTGGGGCCAACGTCCTGACTTTC.

This clonotype appeared once. J is TRBJ1-6 and V is TRBV7-2; possible D gene TRBD1, 5 bases. This CDR3 has 14 residues. Germline-derived CDR1 and CDR2 are SGHTA and FQGNSA. V was pared by 4 bases and J by 10 bases, with 14 bases between. The chain's CDR3 is CASSWSGGGSPLHF. For the CDR3, the DNA is TGTGCCAGCAGCTGGTCCGGGGGAGGCTCACCCCTCCACTTT.

This clonotype was detected a few times. The chain employs TRBV19 and TRBJ1-3; TRBD1 is a possible D gene (6 bases). The ends were cut back, 5 bases at V and 3 bases at J, with 11 bases in the middle. The CDR3 has 14 amino acids. Germline CDR1 is LNHDA and CDR2 is SQIVND (reference sequence). The CDR3 DNA follows: TGTGCCAGTAGTGCCGGGACACTTGGAAACACCATATATTTT. Its translation: CASSAGTLGNTIYF.

The J gene is TRBJ2-7, the V gene TRBV29-1, with D perhaps given as TRBD1 or TRBD2 (5 bases each). Germline loops: CDR1 SQVTM, CDR2 ANQGSEA. The V gene lost 5 bases and the J gene lost 5 bases, with 13 bases spanning the gap. The CDR3 has 12 amino acids. The CDR3 coding sequence is TGCAGCGTTCGGGACCGCCCCCACGAGCAGTACTTC. Amino acid sequence: CSVRDRPHEQYF.

Only a few counts were recorded for this clonotype. V and J are TRBV14 and TRBJ1-1; D not certain. Trimming pared 1 base from V and 5 bases from J, leaving 11 bases between. The CDR3 totals 14 residues. Germline CDR1 and CDR2: SGHDN and FVKESK. The CDR3 sequence is CASSQVEVGTEAFF. The CDR3 coding sequence is TGTGCCAGCAGCCAAGTCGAGGTTGGGACTGAAGCTTTCTTT. The variable domain in full, completed from reference TRBV14 and TRBJ1-1, reads EAGVTQFPSHSVIEKGQTVTLRCDPISGHDNLYWYRRVMGKEIKFLLHFVKESKQDESGMPNNRFLAERTGGTYSTLKVQPAELEDSGVYFCASSQVEVGTEAFFGQGTRLTVV.

This clonotype was observed many times. This rearrangement joins TRBV20-1 to TRBJ2-5; the match to TRBD2 covers 8 bases. After removal of 5 bases from V and 5 bases from J, the junction contained 7 bases not matched to a gene. The CDR3 has 13 amino acids. Germline V gene sequence: CDR1 DFQATT, CDR2 SNEGSKA (reference sequence). For the CDR3, the DNA is TGCAGTGCTCCACGGGAGGGCCTGGAGACCCAGTACTTC. Its translation is CSAPREGLETQYF.

This chain connects TRBV12-3 or TRBV12-4 to TRBJ1-1, with no clear D. Trimming pared 5 bases from V and 0 bases from J, leaving 13 bases between. The CDR3 length is 15 residues. The CDR3 DNA sequence: TGTGCCAGCAGTCTGACTCGTCGGATGAACACTGAAGCTTTCTTT. This encodes CASSLTRRMNTEAFF.

This clonotype was found a few times. The gene calls are TRBV2 and TRBJ1-3; D remains ambiguous. V was clipped by 6 bases and J by 0 bases, with 12 bases between them. Germline V lookup: CDR1 SNHLY, CDR2 FYNNEI. The CDR3 sequence is 15 residues long. The CDR3 reads CASRPDSYSGNTIYF. Here the CDR3 DNA reads TGTGCCAGCAGACCGGACTCCTACTCTGGAAACACCATATATTTT.

Details on this clonotype: A much larger clone lies one base from this, so it may be a read error. Here the CDR3 DNA reads TGTGCCAGTAGTATAGGCTGGGACACTGAAGCTTTCTTT. Protein: CASSIGWDTEAFF. The genes are TRBV19 and TRBJ1-1, with D unclear. Per the germline V gene, CDR1 is LNHDA and CDR2 is SQIVND (reference sequence). Trimming left V 1 base short and J 3 bases short, with 6 bases between. The CDR3 covers 13 residues.

The V call is TRBV19, the J call TRBJ1-1; 7 bases align to TRBD1. The V and J ends lost 4 bases and 4 bases, in that order; junction bases with no gene match: 6. The germline gives CDR1 LNHDA, CDR2 SQIVND (reference sequence). CDR3 length: 14 residues. The CDR3: CASSRQGPRTEAFF. As DNA, the CDR3 is TGTGCCAGTAGTAGACAGGGCCCGCGCACTGAAGCTTTCTTT. Based on the CDR3 plus reference TRBV19 and TRBJ1-1, the full variable domain is DGGITQSPKYLFRKEGQNVTLSCEQNLNHDAMYWYRQDPGQGLRLIYYSQIVNDFQKGDIAEGYSVSREKKESFPLTVTSAQKNPTAFYLCASSRQGPRTEAFFGQGTRLTVV.

This clonotype was observed many times. The V and J genes are TRBV20-1 and TRBJ2-5; possible D gene TRBD1, 5 bases. Trimming pared 1 base from V and 3 bases from J, leaving 9 bases between. The CDR3 extends over 13 amino acids. Per the germline V gene, CDR1 is DFQATT and CDR2 is SNEGSKA (reference sequence). CDR3: CSARVPREETQYF. For the CDR3, the DNA is TGCAGTGCTAGAGTCCCCAGGGAAGAGACCCAGTACTTC.

This clonotype was counted only a few times. The genes are TRBV19 and TRBJ1-1; TRBD1 is a possible D gene (6 bases). V lost 6 bases and J lost 5, with 16 bases in between. Germline V gene sequence: CDR1 LNHDA, CDR2 SQIVND (reference sequence). The CDR3 runs 14 residues. CDR3 nucleotide sequence: TGTGCCAGTAGCCTCCGTGGGGGCCCGACTGAAGCTTTCTTT. Encoded protein: CASSLRGGPTEAFF. Combining the CDR3 with reference TRBV19 and TRBJ1-1 gives the whole variable domain DGGITQSPKYLFRKEGQNVTLSCEQNLNHDAMYWYRQDPGQGLRLIYYSQIVNDFQKGDIAEGYSVSREKKESFPLTVTSAQKNPTAFYLCASSLRGGPTEAFFGQGTRLTVV.

The V gene is TRBV29-1, the J gene TRBJ1-5; TRBD1 is a possible D gene (6 bases). In germline, CDR1 is SQVTM, CDR2 ANQGSEA. The CDR3 runs 14 residues. V was cut by 8 bases and J by 3 bases, with 17 bases left in between. DNA of the CDR3: TGCAGCCCGGGGGCGGCCCATTCCAATCAGCCCCAGCATTTT. Its protein is CSPGAAHSNQPQHF.

V gene TRBV7-3 combines with J gene TRBJ2-5; 12 positions agree with TRBD2. The V gene end was trimmed by 5 bases and the J gene end by 5 bases; junction bases not matched to a gene: 6. This CDR3 has 15 residues. Germline CDR1 reads SGHTA; CDR2 reads FQGTGA. CDR3 in DNA: TGTGCCAGCAGCCCTAGACTAGCGGGAGATGAGACCCAGTACTTC. Translated: CASSPRLAGDETQYF.

This clonotype was detected many times. The genes are TRBV19 and TRBJ1-4, with a possible D match to TRBD1 (5 bases). The germline V and J ends were trimmed by 6 bases and 0 bases, with 8 bases remaining between them. Germline V CDR1 and CDR2: LNHDA, SQIVND (reference sequence). CDR3 length: 14 amino acids. CDR3 in DNA: TGTGCCAGTAGGCAGGGAGCAACTAATGAAAAACTGTTTTTT. This translates into CASRQGATNEKLFF.

This clonotype was observed many times. This chain links TRBV19 with TRBJ1-2; 7 bases fit TRBD1. After removal of 2 bases from V and 3 bases from J, the junction contained 3 bases not matched to a gene. The CDR3 runs to 14 residues. Germline V CDR1 and CDR2: LNHDA, SQIVND (reference sequence). The DNA for the CDR3 is TGTGCCAGTAGTATACCGACAGGGTACTATGGCTACACCTTC. This gives the protein CASSIPTGYYGYTF.

The chain joins TRBV7-9 to TRBJ2-5; D perhaps matches TRBD2 (6 bases). Germline lookup yields CDR1 SEHNR and CDR2 FQNEAQ (reference sequence). The CDR3 is made up of 16 amino acids. Trimming pared 2 bases from V and 4 bases from J, leaving 17 bases between. The chain's CDR3 is CASSLWGSGDGETQYF. The CDR3, as DNA: TGTGCCAGCAGCTTATGGGGGTCGGGGGACGGAGAGACCCAGTACTTC.

This chain uses TRBV9 with TRBJ2-7; D gene ambiguous. Germline loops: CDR1 SGDLS, CDR2 YYNGEE. This CDR3 is built from 15 residues. The V end was cut by 0 bases, the J end by 0 bases, with 10 bases between. The CDR3 sequence is CASSVAAETSYEQYF. As DNA, the CDR3 is TGTGCCAGCAGCGTAGCGGCAGAGACCTCCTACGAGCAGTACTTC.

This clonotype was observed a few times. This chain connects TRBV5-4 to TRBJ2-2; tentative D call: TRBD2 (6 bases). The germline V gene has CDR1 SGHNT and CDR2 YYREEE (reference sequence). The CDR3 sequence is 15 residues long. Trimming pared 4 bases from V and 3 bases from J, leaving 13 bases between. In DNA form, the CDR3 reads TGTGCCAGCAGCCCCAAGGAGGGGTACACCGGGGAGCTGTTTTTT. Encoded protein: CASSPKEGYTGELFF.

The chain links TRBV29-1 to TRBJ1-1; tentatively, D is TRBD1 (6 bases). The germline V and J ends were trimmed by 8 bases and 1 base, with 14 bases remaining between them. This CDR3 comprises 13 residues. The germline V gene encodes CDR1 SQVTM and CDR2 ANQGSEA. This CDR3 is CSSYRTANTEAFF. DNA for the CDR3: TGCAGCTCTTATCGGACAGCGAACACTGAAGCTTTCTTT. The full variable domain, rest sourced from reference TRBV29-1 and TRBJ1-1, is SAVISQKPSRDICQRGTSLTIQCQVDSQVTMMFWYRQQPGQSLTLIATANQGSEATYESGFVIDKFPISRPNLTFSTLTVSNMSPEDSSIYLCSSYRTANTEAFFGQGTRLTVV.

The chain uses TRBV19 and TRBJ2-5, with 12 bases fitting TRBD2. This CDR3 comprises 15 residues. The trim removed 7 bases at V and 1 base at J, leaving 4 bases unmatched. Germline CDR1 LNHDA, CDR2 SQIVND (reference sequence). In DNA, the CDR3 is TGTGCCAGTAAGACTAGCGGGGGTAGCCAAGAGACCCAGTACTTC. Amino acids: CASKTSGGSQETQYF.

This clonotype was seen only a few times. Germline is not matched at one junction end, which may reflect a read error. The CDR3 loop reads CASSQVSEETQYF. The CDR3 coding sequence is TGCGCCAGCAGCCAAGTGAGCGAAGAGACCCAGTACTTC. J is TRBJ2-5 and V is TRBV7-3, with no clear D. The germline CDR1 and CDR2 sequences are SGHTA and FQGTGA. The CDR3 has 13 amino acids.

The sample holds a few counts of this clonotype. A much bigger clone sits one base away, suggesting this may be a read error. J is TRBJ2-7 and V is TRBV19; D is uncertain. The CDR3 sequence is 12 residues long. Germline CDR1 LNHDA, CDR2 SQIVND (reference sequence). For the CDR3, the DNA is TGTGTCAGTAGTATGGGCCCCTACGAGCAGTACTTC. This sequence encodes CVSSMGPYEQYF.

This clonotype occurred a few times. V is TRBV12-3 or TRBV12-4 and J is TRBJ2-2; D uncertain. Trimming removed 3 bases from V and 7 bases from J, with 9 bases in between. The length of the CDR3 is 13 residues. The DNA for the CDR3 is TGTGCCAGCAGTTTGTTGATTGGCGGGGAGCTGTTTTTT. This encodes CASSLLIGGELFF.

This rearrangement joins TRBV7-9 to TRBJ2-7; D is unclear. V was pared by 2 bases and J by 1 base, with 9 bases between. Germline CDR1 and CDR2: SEHNR and FQNEAQ (reference sequence). This CDR3 spans 14 amino acids. The CDR3 loop reads CASSLLNPSYEQYF. The CDR3 region has the DNA TGTGCCAGCAGCTTACTAAACCCGTCCTACGAGCAGTACTTC.